Sequencing of this T cell receptor beta chain was carried out in a study of cytomegalovirus exposure and HLA in healthy donors. The CDR3 runs to 15 residues. The germline V gene encodes CDR1 LNHNV and CDR2 YYDKDF (reference sequence). The trim removed 3 bases at V and 4 bases at J, leaving 5 bases unmatched. Use of 60 Vbeta and 13 Jbeta primers characterized the PCR. The method was immunoSEQ multiplex PCR; TCRdb's version includes in-frame clones alone and lacks a portion of them. The sample lists about 87,000 clones, approximately 74% seen once, with 20% to 25% in the top ten. Turning to this clone: What it binds is unknown.

Overall study findings and caveats: A later analysis showed HLA-associated TCR beta chains outstripping equally common others in clonal expansion. Certain sequence variants were highly shared and formed a cluster, and this cluster was likely a sequencing artifact.

The source material was PBMCs. The receptor comes from a man aged 30 to 45 in good health and CMV-seropositive. V usage is TRBV15 and J usage is TRBJ2-1, with 8 nucleotides matching TRBD2. For the CDR3, the DNA is TGTGCCACCAGCAGTCGAGCGGGAGATTACAATGAGCAGTTCTTC. This sequence encodes CATSSRAGDYNEQFF.